The 26 T cell receptor beta chains below were found in one sample sequenced in a study of early T cells in non-severe SARS-CoV-2 infection. TCRdb re-derived calls from the 5' RACE reads in MiXCR, one entry per CDR3 protein. Counted here are about 60,000 distinct CDR3 sequences, roughly 12% occurring once; the ten biggest clones make up 4.5% to 5.5%. Sequences were obtained from whole blood. The receptors derive from an adult who was a healthcare worker with PCR-confirmed SARS-CoV-2 infection or an uninfected control (not recorded which).

V is TRBV9 and J is TRBJ2-7; 7 positions agree with TRBD1. The CDR3 is 13 amino acids. Germline V CDR1 and CDR2: SGDLS, YYNGEE. Unmatched junction bases numbered 6, after V lost 3 bases and J lost 6 bases. The CDR3: CASSGGRTGEQYF. CDR3 coding DNA: TGTGCCAGCAGCGGGGGACGGACAGGCGAGCAGTACTTC.

The chain combines TRBV3-1 with TRBJ1-5, with a weak D call TRBD1 (5 bases). Germline V gene data show CDR1 as LGHDT and CDR2 as YNNKEL (reference sequence). The CDR3 runs 14 residues. Deletions cut 1 base from V and 7 bases from J, with 11 bases between. The CDR3 protein is CASSQATVIQPQHF. The CDR3 DNA sequence: TGTGCCAGCAGCCAAGCGACAGTTATCCAGCCCCAGCATTTT. The full variable domain, its missing parts supplied by reference TRBV3-1 and TRBJ1-5, is DTAVSQTPKYLVTQMGNDKSIKCEQNLGHDTMYWYKQDSKKFLKIMFSYNNKELIINETVPNRFSPKSPDKAHLNLHINSLELGDSAVYFCASSQATVIQPQHFGDGTRLSIL.

The chain has TRBV6-2 or TRBV6-3 and TRBJ2-2, with 7 bases matching TRBD1. The trim removed 6 bases at V and 4 bases at J, leaving 14 bases unmatched. Germline lookup yields CDR1 MNHEY and CDR2 SVGEGT. This CDR3 is 17 amino acids long. This CDR3 reads CASRRKGGAVPTGELFF. DNA for the CDR3: TGTGCCAGCAGACGTAAAGGGGGCGCGGTACCCACCGGGGAGCTGTTTTTT.

This clonotype has just a few counts. Germline is not matched at one junction end, which may reflect a read error. The genes are TRBV6-1 and TRBJ1-6, with TRBD1 matching over 7 bases. Germline loops: CDR1 MNHNS, CDR2 SASEGT. CDR3 size: 13 residues. For the CDR3, the DNA is TGTGCCAGCAGTGAACAGAGGGGGACAGTCGGGTCCTTT. Translation gives CASSEQRGTVGSF.

This clonotype was counted a few times. J is TRBJ2-3 and V is TRBV15; no reliable D call. V was cut by 0 bases and J by 3 bases, with 10 bases left in between. Germline values: CDR1 LNHNV, CDR2 YYDKDF (reference sequence). The CDR3 is 15 residues long. The CDR3 DNA reads as TGTGCCACCAGCAGAGATAGTAGTAGGACAGATACGCAGTATTTT. Residues: CATSRDSSRTDTQYF.

This clonotype was counted between two and nine times. The J gene is TRBJ2-3, the V gene TRBV29-1, with 11 bases matching TRBD2. The CDR3 covers 18 residues. The ends lost 3 bases at V and 0 bases at J; junction bases unmatched: 11. Germline V gene sequence: CDR1 SQVTM, CDR2 ANQGSEA. The CDR3 sequence: CSVDPLITSGGSTDTQYF. As DNA, the CDR3 is TGCAGCGTTGACCCCCTCATTACTAGCGGGGGTAGCACAGATACGCAGTATTTT.

CDR3 DNA: TGTGCCAGCAGCCATGGTTTTGATACGGAAGCTTTCTTT. Translation: CASSHGFDTEAFF. The rearrangement joins TRBV14 to TRBJ1-1; D is unclear. The CDR3 runs 13 residues. Germline V lookup: CDR1 SGHDN, CDR2 FVKESK. With 3 bases removed from V and 8 bases from J, the gap between germline ends came to 13 bases.

The chain uses TRBV5-1 and TRBJ2-7; D tentatively reads TRBD1 or TRBD2 (5 bases each). Trimming removed 4 bases from V and 3 bases from J, with 11 bases in between. The germline V gene has CDR1 SGHRS and CDR2 YFSETQ. This CDR3 spans 13 amino acids. CDR3 sequence reads: CASSPGTYYEQYF. DNA of the CDR3: TGCGCCAGCAGCCCCGGGACCTACTACGAGCAGTACTTC.

This chain connects TRBV6-6 to TRBJ1-3; D gene uncertain. CDR3 length: 15 amino acids. Trimming took off 5 bases at V and 0 bases at J, with 11 bases between the two ends. Germline CDR1 MNHNY, CDR2 SVGAGI (reference sequence). The CDR3 sequence: CASSEDGNSGNTIYF. The CDR3 region has the DNA TGTGCCAGCAGTGAAGACGGTAACTCTGGAAACACCATATATTTT.

This rearrangement joins TRBV6-2 or TRBV6-3 to TRBJ2-1; D assignment may be TRBD1 or TRBD2 (5 bases each). This CDR3 contains 17 residues. Germline CDR1 MNHEY, CDR2 SVGEGT. V was pared by 7 bases and J by 0 bases, with 19 bases between. CDR3 protein: CASTKVLGESSYNEQFF. CDR3 coding DNA: TGTGCCAGCACCAAGGTCTTGGGGGAGAGCTCCTACAATGAGCAGTTCTTC.

The table lists this clonotype with many counts. The CDR3 protein is CASSPERGSYNEQFF. The CDR3 DNA reads as TGTGCCAGCTCCCCGGAGCGAGGATCCTACAATGAGCAGTTCTTC. This chain connects TRBV18 to TRBJ2-1; D is unclear. The CDR3 length is 15 residues. Trimming removed 6 bases at V and 1 base at J, with 13 bases between. Germline loops: CDR1 KGHSH, CDR2 LQKENI.

The V and J genes are TRBV7-7 and TRBJ2-2; the D gene is possibly TRBD1 (7 bases). Trimming pared 5 bases from V and 4 bases from J, leaving 11 bases between. Germline CDR1 SSHAT, CDR2 FNYEAQ (reference sequence). There are 14 residues in the CDR3. The CDR3: CASSPGGFTGELFF. The DNA for the CDR3 is TGTGCCAGCAGCCCAGGGGGGTTCACCGGGGAGCTGTTTTTT.

V and J are TRBV20-1 and TRBJ1-5; D unresolved. The length of the CDR3 is 12 residues. Germline CDR1 reads DFQATT; CDR2 reads SNEGSKA (reference sequence). V was cut by 2 bases and J by 5 bases, with 7 bases left in between. CDR3 bases: TGCAGTGCTAGAAGGGCCGATCAGCCCCAGCATTTT. It codes for CSARRADQPQHF.

This sequence joins TRBV30 and TRBJ1-3; 7 nucleotides agree with TRBD1. The CDR3 extends over 14 amino acids. Trimming cost V 5 bases and J 2 bases; bases outside gene matches: 6. The germline V gene has CDR1 GTSNPN and CDR2 SVGIG (reference sequence). CDR3 DNA: TGTGCCTGGTACAAAGACAGGGCTGGAAACACCATATATTTT. Its protein product is CAWYKDRAGNTIYF.

This clonotype was counted at least ten times. V is TRBV2 and J is TRBJ2-5, with D unresolved. The V end lost 7 bases, the J end lost 1 base, and 13 bases lay between the germline ends. The CDR3 contains 14 residues. The V gene's germline CDR1 is SNHLY and CDR2 FYNNEI. The CDR3 spells CASTTDWAQETQYF. In DNA, the CDR3 is TGTGCCAGCACCACCGACTGGGCCCAAGAGACCCAGTACTTC.

This clonotype was detected only a few times. The chain's CDR3 is CASSYLGGSNTEAFF. In nucleotides, the CDR3 is TGTGCCAGCAGTTACCTAGGGGGCTCCAACACTGAAGCTTTCTTT. This chain links TRBV6-5 with TRBJ1-1, with TRBD1 identical over 7 bases. V lost 2 bases and J lost 2; bases outside the gene matches: 5. This CDR3 has 15 amino acids. Per germline, CDR1 MNHEY and CDR2 SVGAGI.

The chain employs TRBV3-1 and TRBJ1-2, with D tentatively TRBD1 (5 bases). Germline CDR1 is LGHDT and CDR2 is YNNKEL (reference sequence). CDR3 size: 14 residues. V lost 4 bases and J lost 5, with 14 bases in between. The CDR3 sequence is CASSRAGKLYGYTF. CDR3 nucleotide sequence: TGTGCCAGCAGCCGGGCAGGGAAGTTATATGGCTACACCTTC. Complete variable domain (other parts from reference TRBV3-1 and TRBJ1-2): DTAVSQTPKYLVTQMGNDKSIKCEQNLGHDTMYWYKQDSKKFLKIMFSYNNKELIINETVPNRFSPKSPDKAHLNLHINSLELGDSAVYFCASSRAGKLYGYTFGSGTRLTVV.

The rearrangement uses TRBV27 and TRBJ1-5; no reliable D call. Looked up from germline, CDR1 is MNHEY and CDR2 is SMNVEV (reference sequence). Trimming took off 2 bases at V and 0 bases at J, with 2 bases between the two ends. This CDR3 spans 13 amino acids. The CDR3 spells CASSLHSNQPQHF. The CDR3 DNA reads TGTGCCAGCAGTTTACATAGCAATCAGCCCCAGCATTTT.

This chain uses TRBV20-1 with TRBJ2-3, with a weak D call TRBD2 (5 bases). Deletions cut 3 bases from V and 2 bases from J, with 15 bases between. The CDR3 sequence is 15 residues long. Germline V gene sequence: CDR1 DFQATT, CDR2 SNEGSKA (reference sequence). The CDR3 DNA is TGCAGTGCTAGCACTCGCGGGTACTCCACAGATACGCAGTATTTT. Its translation: CSASTRGYSTDTQYF.

This clonotype was counted ten times or more. V usage is TRBV6-5 and J usage is TRBJ1-1, with D perhaps matching TRBD1 (6 bases). V was cut by 2 bases and J by 0 bases, with 16 bases left in between. This CDR3 is 17 amino acids long. Germline-derived CDR1 and CDR2 are MNHEY and SVGAGI. DNA of the CDR3: TGTGCCAGCAGTTACAATTCTCAGGGGCCCCTGAACACTGAAGCTTTCTTT. This translates into CASSYNSQGPLNTEAFF.

The genes are TRBV6-2 or TRBV6-3 and TRBJ2-5; D is unclear. Germline-derived CDR1 and CDR2 are MNHEY and SVGEGT. V lost 6 bases, J lost 2 bases, and 13 bases lay in between. The length of the CDR3 is 14 residues. The DNA of the CDR3 is TGTGCCAGCAGACCCCCTTCCCTACAAGAGACCCAGTACTTC. This encodes CASRPPSLQETQYF.

Ten or more counts support this clonotype. The chain carries TRBV3-1 and TRBJ2-3; 10 bases map to TRBD2. Trimming cost V 4 bases and J 6 bases; bases outside gene matches: 10. The CDR3 length is 16 residues. Germline CDR1 and CDR2: LGHDT and YNNKEL (reference sequence). The CDR3 loop reads CASSLRTSGREDTQYF. The CDR3 coding sequence is TGTGCCAGCAGCCTCAGGACTAGCGGTAGGGAGGATACGCAGTATTTT.

In nucleotides, the CDR3 is TGTGCCAGCAGCTTCCACCCAGCGGACTATGGCTACACCTTC. It yields the protein CASSFHPADYGYTF. The gene calls are TRBV7-2 and TRBJ1-2; D unclear. This CDR3 has 14 amino acids. Per the germline V gene, CDR1 is SGHTA and CDR2 is FQGNSA. Deletions cut 3 bases from V and 3 bases from J, with 11 bases between.

The rearrangement joins TRBV6-5 to TRBJ1-1; D unresolved. Trimming cost V 7 bases and J 6 bases, with 15 bases left between them. In germline, CDR1 is MNHEY, CDR2 SVGAGI. The CDR3 is 13 residues long. The CDR3 loop is CASTNPRMAEAFF. The CDR3 DNA sequence: TGTGCCAGCACCAACCCGCGGATGGCTGAAGCTTTCTTT.

This clonotype was recorded a few times. The chain has TRBV20-1 and TRBJ1-4; D is unclear. The CDR3 totals 15 residues. CDR1 DFQATT and CDR2 SNEGSKA come from the germline V gene (reference sequence). Trimming left V 2 bases short and J 5 bases short, with 15 bases between. The CDR3: CSARRAAGQNEKLFF. The CDR3 region has the DNA TGCAGTGCTAGACGGGCGGCTGGCCAGAATGAAAAACTGTTTTTT.

This clonotype has a handful of counts. Compared with germline, one end of the junction differs, possibly owing to a read error. The CDR3 DNA reads as TGTGCCAGCAGCCTAGACCAGTCCGGCTCGGCTGATAGCAATGAGCAGTTCTTC. It codes for CASSLDQSGSADSNEQFF. The rearrangement links TRBV11-3 to TRBJ2-1; D is uncertain. The CDR3 is 18 residues long. The germline V gene has CDR1 SGHNT and CDR2 YENEEA.